These 28 T cell receptor beta chains share one sample of origin, sequenced in a study of T cell responses to AZD1222 COVID-19 vaccine. Sequencing was performed with immunoSEQ multiplex PCR; in TCRdb, only in-frame clones are kept and a portion is missing. The data contain roughly 100,000 clones, roughly 86% of them singletons. Specimen: peripheral blood, collected 28 days after the second dose of the MenACWY control vaccine. All receptors derive from an adult who received the MenACWY meningococcal vaccine as a control.

This chain links TRBV14 with TRBJ2-7; D is tentatively TRBD1 or TRBD2 (6 bases each). The germline V gene encodes CDR1 SGHDN and CDR2 FVKESK. V lost 2 bases and J lost 5, with 19 bases in between. CDR3 length: 16 amino acids. CDR3 in DNA: TGTGCCAGCAGCCAAATTTACCGGGGGCCGGCGGACGAGCAGTACTTC. Its protein is CASSQIYRGPADEQYF.

The J gene is TRBJ1-5, the V gene TRBV29-1; a weak D match, TRBD1 (6 bases). Germline V gene sequence: CDR1 SQVTM, CDR2 ANQGSEA. The CDR3 consists of 12 residues. The V end was cut by 6 bases, the J end by 3 bases, with 9 bases between. The CDR3 sequence is CSVGQNNQPQHF. The CDR3 coding sequence is TGCAGCGTCGGACAGAACAATCAGCCCCAGCATTTT.

The chain is built from TRBV5-6 and TRBJ2-2, with D unresolved. The CDR3 is 12 amino acids. CDR1 is SGHDT, CDR2 YYEEEE, per germline. Trimming removed 1 base at V and 8 bases at J, with 6 bases between. The CDR3 nucleotides read TGTGCCAGCAGCTTGCTGCGGGGGGAGCTGTTTTTT. Encoded protein: CASSLLRGELFF.

The chain has TRBV5-5 and TRBJ1-4, with TRBD1 identical over 9 bases. This CDR3 region has 17 residues. The V gene's germline CDR1 is SGHKS and CDR2 YYEKEE (reference sequence). V lost 4 bases, J lost 7 bases, and 14 bases stayed unmatched. For the CDR3, the DNA is TGTGCCAGCAGCCGGGGACAGGGTTTTCCCTCGATTGAAAAACTGTTTTTT. It codes for CASSRGQGFPSIEKLFF. Full variable domain (rest looked up from reference TRBV5-5 and TRBJ1-4): DAGVTQSPTHLIKTRGQQVTLRCSPISGHKSVSWYQQVLGQGPQFIFQYYEKEERGRGNFPDRFSARQFPNYSSELNVNALLLGDSALYLCASSRGQGFPSIEKLFFGSGTQLSVL.

This rearrangement joins TRBV4-1 to TRBJ2-1; the D gene is possibly TRBD2 (5 bases). Germline CDR1 MGHRA, CDR2 YSYEKL. Trimming pared 0 bases from V and 2 bases from J, leaving 14 bases between. CDR3 size: 17 residues. The CDR3 DNA reads TGCGCCAGCAGCCAAGAACCCCCTAGCCGACCCTACAATGAGCAGTTCTTC. It specifies CASSQEPPSRPYNEQFF.

The chain recombines TRBV4-2 with TRBJ1-5; 7 bases line up with TRBD1. The CDR3 has 18 amino acids. The germline gives CDR1 LGHNA, CDR2 YNFKEQ. The V gene end was trimmed by 1 base and the J gene end by 1 base; junction bases not matched to a gene: 10. Here the CDR3 DNA reads TGTGCCAGCAGCCAAGGCCTTCCAGGGGGTCGGAGCAATCAGCCCCAGCATTTT. Translation: CASSQGLPGGRSNQPQHF.

The chain carries TRBV7-3 and TRBJ2-2; D may correspond to TRBD1 or TRBD2 (5 bases each). The CDR3 totals 17 residues. With 4 bases removed from V and 7 bases from J, the gap between germline ends came to 22 bases. In germline, CDR1 is SGHTA, CDR2 FQGTGA. CDR3 in DNA: TGTGCCAGCAGCTCCTCATCGGACACCCTAGGAGGCGGGGAGCTGTTTTTT. Protein product: CASSSSSDTLGGGELFF.

V is TRBV3-1 (or the pseudogene TRBV3-2) and J is TRBJ2-6, with D uncertain. Germline V CDR1 and CDR2: LGHDT, YNNKEL (reference sequence). The CDR3 spans 15 residues. V lost 1 base to trimming and J lost 1 base, with 5 bases between them. The CDR3 is CASSQGVSGANVLTF. The CDR3 nucleotides are TGTGCCAGCAGCCAAGGGGTATCTGGGGCCAACGTCCTGACTTTC.

The chain uses TRBV28 and TRBJ1-4, with TRBD1 matching 10 bases. Trimming cost V 6 bases and J 7 bases; bases outside gene matches: 5. This CDR3 has 14 residues. CDR1 is MDHEN, CDR2 SYDVKM, per germline. DNA for the CDR3: TGTGCCAGCAGGGATGGGACAGGGGCTGAAAAACTGTTTTTT. Its translation: CASRDGTGAEKLFF.

The rearrangement links TRBV30 to TRBJ1-1; D uncertain. Trimming pared 5 bases from V and 1 base from J, leaving 8 bases between. Looked up from germline, CDR1 is GTSNPN and CDR2 is SVGIG (reference sequence). The CDR3 sequence is 12 residues long. CDR3 protein: CAWRATNTEAFF. Written as DNA, the CDR3 is TGTGCCTGGCGGGCGACGAACACTGAAGCTTTCTTT.

This clone appeared a single time. The CDR3 DNA reads TGTGCCACCTTCGTTAGCGGGGGCTCACGCAGTGAGCAGTTCTTC. Encoded protein: CATFVSGGSRSEQFF. The chain employs TRBV15 and TRBJ2-1; 9 bases align to TRBD2. The germline V gene encodes CDR1 LNHNV and CDR2 YYDKDF (reference sequence). Losses at the gene ends were 8 bases for V and 9 bases for J; bases not matched to a gene: 14. The CDR3 contains 15 residues.

The rearrangement joins TRBV6-6 to TRBJ2-7; the match to TRBD2 covers 7 bases. The CDR3 length is 15 residues. CDR1 is MNHNY, CDR2 SVGAGI, per germline (reference sequence). The J segment lost 0 bases and the V segment lost 5 bases, leaving 7 bases of the junction unmatched. CDR3 region: CASSPGLTSSYEQYF. The CDR3 DNA is TGTGCCAGCAGTCCGGGACTAACATCCTCCTACGAGCAGTACTTC.

A few counts support this clone. Here the CDR3 reads CASSLTSGARDEQYF. The CDR3 coding sequence is TGTGCCAGCAGCTTAACTAGCGGGGCCAGAGACGAGCAGTACTTC. The chain couples TRBV7-9 to TRBJ2-7; 10 bases match TRBD2. CDR1 is SEHNR and CDR2 is FQNEAQ in the germline V gene (reference sequence). With V trimmed by 2 bases and J by 5 bases, 6 bases remained unmatched. This CDR3 is built from 15 residues.

The V call is TRBV6-5, the J call TRBJ1-1; D is undetermined. This CDR3 has 14 amino acids. Trimming left V 0 bases short and J 2 bases short, with 7 bases between. Germline V gives CDR1 MNHEY, CDR2 SVGAGI. The CDR3 sequence: CASSYSKPNTEAFF. DNA of the CDR3: TGTGCCAGCAGTTACTCGAAGCCTAACACTGAAGCTTTCTTT.

The chain recombines TRBV3-1 (or the pseudogene TRBV3-2) with TRBJ1-5; D perhaps matches TRBD1 (6 bases). V was trimmed by 1 base and J by 7 bases, leaving 8 bases between them. Germline V CDR1 and CDR2: LGHDT, YNNKEL (reference sequence). This CDR3 region has 13 residues. The CDR3, as DNA: TGTGCCAGCAGCCAAGGGGACAAACAGCCCCAGCATTTT. As protein: CASSQGDKQPQHF.

The CDR3 DNA reads TGTGCCAGTAGTATAACAGGGACTGAAGCTTTCTTT. Protein: CASSITGTEAFF. V gene TRBV19 combines with J gene TRBJ1-1, with D perhaps matching TRBD1 (6 bases). V was pared by 2 bases and J by 5 bases, with 6 bases between. This CDR3 spans 12 amino acids. The germline CDR1 and CDR2 sequences are LNHDA and SQIVND (reference sequence).

This clone is a singleton in its sample. CDR3 nucleotides: TGTGCCAGCAGCTTAAATCCGGGCTGGACTGAAGCTTTCTTT. Its protein is CASSLNPGWTEAFF. This chain links TRBV7-3 with TRBJ1-1; no definite D call. CDR3 length: 14 amino acids. Germline V gene sequence: CDR1 SGHTA, CDR2 FQGTGA. Trimming removed 1 base at V and 5 bases at J, with 11 bases between.

J is TRBJ1-1 and V is TRBV6-6; D is undetermined. Trimming cost V 6 bases and J 4 bases, with 12 bases left between them. Germline CDR1 and CDR2: MNHNY and SVGAGI (reference sequence). The CDR3 sequence is 13 residues long. This CDR3 is CASRPARGTEAFF. DNA for the CDR3: TGTGCCAGCAGACCAGCCCGGGGCACTGAAGCTTTCTTT.

The genes are TRBV5-1 and TRBJ1-2; maybe TRBD1 (5 bases). The germline gives CDR1 SGHRS, CDR2 YFSETQ. The V and J ends lost 4 bases and 3 bases respectively, with 10 bases between them. This CDR3 region has 13 residues. CDR3 nucleotide sequence: TGCGCCAGCAGCCCCGGCAGGGACTATGGCTACACCTTC. Translation gives CASSPGRDYGYTF.

The chain recombines TRBV13 with TRBJ1-2; D is perhaps TRBD1 (6 bases). Germline assignment: CDR1 PRHDT and CDR2 FYEKMQ (reference sequence). Trimming shortened V by 7 bases and J by 4 bases, and 25 bases separated the two germline ends. The CDR3 has 17 residues. The CDR3 DNA sequence: TGTGCCAGCACACTAGGGGGGCGTCGGCATCTTTTCTATGGCTACACCTTC. Translation: CASTLGGRRHLFYGYTF. Using reference TRBV13 and TRBJ1-2 for the parts outside the CDR3, the full variable domain is AAGVIQSPRHLIKEKRETATLKCYPIPRHDTVYWYQQGPGQDPQFLISFYEKMQSDKGSIPDRFSAQQFSDYHSELNMSSLELGDSALYFCASTLGGRRHLFYGYTFGSGTRLTVV.

The gene calls are TRBV7-2 and TRBJ2-5, with TRBD1 matching 7 bases. The junction had 8 bases not matched to a gene; V was cut back by 4 bases and J by 6 bases. The germline gives CDR1 SGHTA, CDR2 FQGNSA. This CDR3 is 14 amino acids long. CDR3 sequence: CASSSGWGQQTQYF. DNA for the CDR3: TGTGCCAGCAGCTCCGGCTGGGGACAGCAGACCCAGTACTTC. The full variable domain, with the rest looked up from reference TRBV7-2 and TRBJ2-5, is GAGVSQSPSNKVTEKGKDVELRCDPISGHTALYWYRQSLGQGLEFLIYFQGNSAPDKSGLPSDRFSAERTGGSVSTLTIQRTQQEDSAVYLCASSSGWGQQTQYFGPGTRLLVL.

The chain links TRBV6-4 to TRBJ1-2, with no clear D. Deletions cut 0 bases from V and 4 bases from J, with 12 bases between. The CDR3 has 15 amino acids. The germline V gene has CDR1 MRHNA and CDR2 SNTAGT. CDR3 in DNA: TGTGCCAGCAGTGACTCGACACGGCGATTCTATGGCTACACCTTC. Translated, it gives CASSDSTRRFYGYTF.

This chain links TRBV6-5 with TRBJ2-7; D is perhaps TRBD1 or TRBD2 (6 bases each). CDR3 length: 15 amino acids. The V end lost 0 bases, the J end lost 5 bases, and 14 bases lay between the germline ends. Germline V lookup: CDR1 MNHEY, CDR2 SVGAGI. The CDR3 coding sequence is TGTGCCAGCAGTTACTCGACAGGCGGGGCCCACGAGCAGTACTTC. It translates to CASSYSTGGAHEQYF.

CDR3 DNA sequence: TGTGCCAGCAGTTTACAGGGGGCGCGTAGCGAGCAGTACTTC. Translating gives CASSLQGARSEQYF. The V and J genes are TRBV27 and TRBJ2-7, with TRBD1 identical over 8 bases. This CDR3 has 14 residues. Germline V gene sequence: CDR1 MNHEY, CDR2 SMNVEV (reference sequence). With 2 bases clipped from V and 6 bases from J, the junction kept 6 bases outside the gene matches.

The V gene is TRBV3-1 (or the pseudogene TRBV3-2), the J gene TRBJ2-2, with D tentatively TRBD1 (6 bases). Germline V CDR1 and CDR2: LGHDT, YNNKEL (reference sequence). This CDR3 contains 14 residues. Trimming took off 4 bases at V and 2 bases at J, with 8 bases between the two ends. This CDR3 is CASSLDSNTGELFF. CDR3 sequence (DNA): TGTGCCAGCAGCCTGGACAGTAACACCGGGGAGCTGTTTTTT.

The chain carries TRBV11-2 and TRBJ1-1; D is unclear. This CDR3 comprises 13 residues. V was clipped by 5 bases and J by 8 bases, with 15 bases between them. Germline V gene data show CDR1 as SGHAT and CDR2 as FQNNGV. The chain's CDR3 is CASSPHRTAEAFF. The CDR3 DNA reads TGTGCCAGCAGCCCTCATCGGACGGCCGAAGCTTTCTTT. The variable domain in full, with the rest retrieved from reference TRBV11-2 and TRBJ1-1, is EAGVAQSPRYKIIEKRQSVAFWCNPISGHATLYWYQQILGQGPKLLIQFQNNGVVDDSQLPKDRFSAERLKGVDSTLKIQPAKLEDSAVYLCASSPHRTAEAFFGQGTRLTVV.

This chain uses TRBV6-2 or TRBV6-3 with TRBJ2-2; 11 bases map to TRBD1. This CDR3 is 15 amino acids long. J gave up 6 bases and V 5 bases, and 5 bases lay outside the gene matches. CDR1 MNHEY and CDR2 SVGEGT come from the germline V gene. The CDR3: CASSVGTGGPGELFF. CDR3 nucleotides: TGTGCCAGCAGTGTCGGGACAGGGGGGCCCGGGGAGCTGTTTTTT.

This sequence joins TRBV11-2 and TRBJ1-6, with D unresolved. CDR1 and CDR2 from the germline V gene are SGHAT and FQNNGV. V was pared by 1 base and J by 8 bases, with 6 bases between. The CDR3 covers 13 residues. The CDR3 DNA sequence: TGTGCCAGCAGCTTAGCGCGCCATTCACCCCTCCACTTT. Translating it yields CASSLARHSPLHF.